The T cell receptor (beta chain) described here comes from a study of T cells in tumors after PD-1 blockade. Generated by immunoSEQ multiplex PCR, the TCRdb table keeps only in-frame clones and is missing some. The profile shows around 34,000 clones, 73% of them singletons. Germline loops: CDR1 SGHRS, CDR2 YFSETQ. CDR3 size: 15 residues. V lost 0 bases and J lost 9; bases outside the gene matches: 11. Overall study findings and caveats: About 41% of tumor TCR clonotypes were also found in blood.

Of note for this clone: Its specificity is not known.

The rearrangement links TRBV5-1 to TRBJ2-7; 8 bases match TRBD2. Sequenced material: PBMCs, taken after anti-PD-1 treatment. This receptor was obtained from a human donor with basal cell carcinoma. CDR3 sequence: CASSLEAGESLRQYF. In DNA form, the CDR3 reads TGCGCCAGCAGCTTGGAAGCGGGGGAGTCACTTCGGCAGTACTTC.